Below, 14 T cell receptor beta chains from the same sample are listed, as sequenced in a study of CD8 T cells in ankylosing spondylitis. TCRdb fed the 5' RACE reads into MiXCR, producing one record per CDR3 protein. In the table there are roughly 40,000 distinct CDR3 sequences, more than 15% of which are singletons. Sequenced sample: blood. The receptor set was obtained from a male donor with ankylosing spondylitis or in good health (not recorded which).

This clonotype was counted only a few times. V gene TRBV5-1 combines with J gene TRBJ2-3; D is ambiguous. The germline CDR1 and CDR2 sequences are SGHRS and YFSETQ. This CDR3 comprises 14 residues. Trimming cost V 5 bases and J 6 bases, with 16 bases left between them. This CDR3 is CASSLSSPLDTQYF. CDR3 DNA: TGCGCCAGCAGTCTTAGTTCGCCATTGGATACGCAGTATTTT.

V and J are TRBV29-1 and TRBJ2-7; TRBD1 or TRBD2 may be the D gene (5 bases each). V shed 5 bases and J shed 2 bases, with 10 bases lying between them. The CDR3 contains 12 residues. Per germline, CDR1 SQVTM and CDR2 ANQGSEA. CDR3 DNA: TGCAGCGTTCCGGGGCCCGCCTACGAGCAGTACTTC. This codes for CSVPGPAYEQYF.

The rearrangement links TRBV9 to TRBJ2-2; no definite D call. Between the trimmed V and J ends, which lost 3 bases and 2 bases, there was a span of 5 bases. This CDR3 spans 13 amino acids. Germline CDR1 reads SGDLS; CDR2 reads YYNGEE. The CDR3 sequence is CASSAPNTGELFF. The DNA of the CDR3 is TGTGCCAGCAGCGCCCCTAACACCGGGGAGCTGTTTTTT.

This clonotype turned up a few times. The CDR3 nucleotides read TGTGCCAGCAGTCGCCGCGGGGGTAGCCCAGATACGCAGTATTTT. Translating gives CASSRRGGSPDTQYF. The chain is built from TRBV6-2 or TRBV6-3 and TRBJ2-3; 7 bases fit TRBD2. The V and J ends lost 5 bases and 4 bases, in that order; junction bases with no gene match: 9. There are 15 residues in the CDR3. The germline CDR1 and CDR2 sequences are MNHEY and SVGEGT.

Many counts were recorded for this clonotype. This chain joins TRBV7-2 and TRBJ2-3; TRBD2 matches 10 bases. This CDR3 has 17 amino acids. V dropped 0 bases and J dropped 6; count of bases not matched to a gene: 9. The germline gives CDR1 SGHTA, CDR2 FQGNSA. CDR3 nucleotide sequence: TGTGCCAGCAGCTTAGCTGCGCCTAGCGGGGGCTCGGATACGCAGTATTTT. Translated, it gives CASSLAAPSGGSDTQYF.

The chain recombines TRBV5-1 with TRBJ2-1; TRBD2 matches at 15 bases. The CDR3 has 17 residues. In germline, CDR1 is SGHRS, CDR2 YFSETQ. The V gene end was trimmed by 3 bases and the J gene end by 7 bases; junction bases not matched to a gene: 8. CDR3 coding DNA: TGCGCCAGCAGCTGGGGACTAGCGGGGGGTTTAAAGAATGAGCAGTTCTTC. It translates to CASSWGLAGGLKNEQFF.

This clonotype was seen a few times. V gene TRBV11-3 combines with J gene TRBJ2-3; D ambiguous. V lost 0 bases and J lost 12, with 16 bases in between. In germline, CDR1 is SGHNT, CDR2 YENEEA. This CDR3 has 14 amino acids. The CDR3 protein is CASSLDYRLEDQYF. CDR3 coding DNA: TGTGCCAGCAGCTTAGATTATAGGTTGGAAGATCAGTATTTT.

The gene calls are TRBV6-2 or TRBV6-3 and TRBJ2-2; 9 nucleotides match TRBD1. This CDR3 is 15 amino acids long. Per the germline V gene, CDR1 is MNHEY and CDR2 is SVGEGT. With V trimmed by 8 bases and J by 2 bases, 6 bases remained unmatched. The CDR3 loop reads CASRRDRENTGELFF. The DNA of the CDR3 is TGTGCCAGCCGGCGGGACAGGGAAAACACCGGGGAGCTGTTTTTT.

The chain links TRBV29-1 to TRBJ1-4; D is ambiguous. V lost 4 bases and J lost 8, with 11 bases in between. The CDR3 loop spans 12 amino acids. The germline CDR1 and CDR2 sequences are SQVTM and ANQGSEA. CDR3: CSVATAGEKLFF. In DNA form, the CDR3 reads TGCAGCGTTGCGACGGCGGGGGAAAAACTGTTTTTT.

The chain has TRBV7-2 and TRBJ2-1, with D possibly being TRBD1 or TRBD2 (5 bases each). CDR1 and CDR2 (germline): SGHTA, FQGNSA. There are 15 residues in the CDR3. The V end was cut by 1 base, the J end by 8 bases, with 15 bases between. Here the CDR3 DNA reads TGTGCCAGCAGCTTAGTTCGGACTTCGGGGCATGAGCAGTTCTTC. Its translation: CASSLVRTSGHEQFF. Supplemented by reference TRBV7-2 and TRBJ2-1, the full variable domain reads GAGVSQSPSNKVTEKGKDVELRCDPISGHTALYWYRQSLGQGLEFLIYFQGNSAPDKSGLPSDRFSAERTGGSVSTLTIQRTQQEDSAVYLCASSLVRTSGHEQFFGPGTRLTVL.

The chain uses TRBV27 and TRBJ2-7; D is uncertain. CDR1 and CDR2 from the germline V gene are MNHEY and SMNVEV (reference sequence). Trimming shortened V by 2 bases and J by 4 bases, and 9 bases separated the two germline ends. The CDR3 spans 13 residues. The CDR3 region is CASSLGGKYEQYF. CDR3 DNA: TGTGCCAGCAGTTTAGGTGGGAAGTACGAGCAGTACTTC.

This clonotype was seen a handful of times. The chain combines TRBV11-2 with TRBJ2-7; perhaps TRBD1 as D (6 bases). This CDR3 comprises 12 residues. Looked up from germline, CDR1 is SGHAT and CDR2 is FQNNGV. The V and J ends lost 6 bases and 8 bases respectively, with 14 bases between them. In DNA, the CDR3 is TGTGCCAGCAGTATCGCAGGGGTTAAGCAGTACTTC. The encoded protein is CASSIAGVKQYF.

V gene TRBV5-1 combines with J gene TRBJ2-2, with D perhaps TRBD1 or TRBD2 (5 bases each). CDR1 SGHRS and CDR2 YFSETQ come from the germline V gene. Trimming shortened V by 4 bases and J by 2 bases, and 15 bases separated the two germline ends. The CDR3 extends over 16 amino acids. For the CDR3, the DNA is TGCGCCAGCAGCCGAGGGGACCAAATCAACACCGGGGAGCTGTTTTTT. This encodes CASSRGDQINTGELFF.

This clonotype was seen a single time. J is TRBJ2-3 and V is TRBV6-5; TRBD1 or TRBD2 may be the D gene (5 bases each). Trimming took 6 bases from V and 2 from J, leaving 18 bases between them. The CDR3 extends over 16 amino acids. The germline CDR1 and CDR2 sequences are MNHEY and SVGAGI. CDR3 amino acids: CASRPSGVGVTDTQYF. The CDR3, as DNA: TGTGCCAGCAGGCCCTCCGGTGTGGGGGTCACAGATACGCAGTATTTT.